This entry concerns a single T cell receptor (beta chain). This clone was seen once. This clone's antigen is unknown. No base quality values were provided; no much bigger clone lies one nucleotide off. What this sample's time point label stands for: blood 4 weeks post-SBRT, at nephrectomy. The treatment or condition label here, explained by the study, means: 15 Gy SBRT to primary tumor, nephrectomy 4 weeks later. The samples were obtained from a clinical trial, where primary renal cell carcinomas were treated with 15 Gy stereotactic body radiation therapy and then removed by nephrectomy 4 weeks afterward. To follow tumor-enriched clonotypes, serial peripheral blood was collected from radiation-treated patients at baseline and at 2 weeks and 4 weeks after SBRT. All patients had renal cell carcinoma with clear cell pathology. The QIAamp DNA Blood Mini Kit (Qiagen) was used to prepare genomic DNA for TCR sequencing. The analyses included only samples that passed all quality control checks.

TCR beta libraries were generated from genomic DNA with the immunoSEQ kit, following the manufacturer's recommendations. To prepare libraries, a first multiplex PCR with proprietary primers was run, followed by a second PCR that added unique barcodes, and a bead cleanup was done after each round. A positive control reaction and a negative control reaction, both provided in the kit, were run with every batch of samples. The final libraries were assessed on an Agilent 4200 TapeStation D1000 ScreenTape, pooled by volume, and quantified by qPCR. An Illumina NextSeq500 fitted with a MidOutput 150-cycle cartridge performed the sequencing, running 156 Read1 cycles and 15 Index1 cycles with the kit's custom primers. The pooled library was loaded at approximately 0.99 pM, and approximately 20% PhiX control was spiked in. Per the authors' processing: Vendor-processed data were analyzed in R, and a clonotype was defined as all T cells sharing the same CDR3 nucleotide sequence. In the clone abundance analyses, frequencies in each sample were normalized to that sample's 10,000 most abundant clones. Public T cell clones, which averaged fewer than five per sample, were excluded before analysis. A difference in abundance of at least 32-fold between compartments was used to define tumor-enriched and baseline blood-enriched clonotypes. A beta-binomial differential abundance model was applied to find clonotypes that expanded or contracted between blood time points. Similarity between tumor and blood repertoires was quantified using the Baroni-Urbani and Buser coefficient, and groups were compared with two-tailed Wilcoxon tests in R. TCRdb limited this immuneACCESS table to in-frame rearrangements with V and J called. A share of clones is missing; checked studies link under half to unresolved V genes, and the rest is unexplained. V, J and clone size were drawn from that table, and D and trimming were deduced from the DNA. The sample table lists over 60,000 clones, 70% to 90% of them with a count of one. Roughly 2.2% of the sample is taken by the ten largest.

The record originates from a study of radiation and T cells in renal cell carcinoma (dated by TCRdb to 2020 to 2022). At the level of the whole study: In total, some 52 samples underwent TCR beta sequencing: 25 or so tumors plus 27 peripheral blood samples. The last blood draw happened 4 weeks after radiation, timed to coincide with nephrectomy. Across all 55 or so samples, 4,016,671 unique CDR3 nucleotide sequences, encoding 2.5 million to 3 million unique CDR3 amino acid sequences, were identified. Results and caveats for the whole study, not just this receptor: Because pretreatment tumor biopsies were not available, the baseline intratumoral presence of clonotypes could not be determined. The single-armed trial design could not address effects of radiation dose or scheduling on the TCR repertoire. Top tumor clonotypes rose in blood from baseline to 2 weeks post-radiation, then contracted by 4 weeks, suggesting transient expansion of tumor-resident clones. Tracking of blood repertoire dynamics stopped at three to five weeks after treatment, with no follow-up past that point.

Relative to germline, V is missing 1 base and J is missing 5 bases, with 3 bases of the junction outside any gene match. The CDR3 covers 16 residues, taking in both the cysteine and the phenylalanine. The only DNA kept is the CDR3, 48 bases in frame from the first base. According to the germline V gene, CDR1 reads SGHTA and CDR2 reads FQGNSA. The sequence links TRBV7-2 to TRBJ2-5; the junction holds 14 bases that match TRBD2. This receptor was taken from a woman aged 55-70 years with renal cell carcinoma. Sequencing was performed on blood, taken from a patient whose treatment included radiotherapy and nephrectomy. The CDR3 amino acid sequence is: CASSLGLAGGRETQYF. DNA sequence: TGTGCCAGCAGCTTAGGACTAGCGGGAGGGCGCGAGACCCAGTACTTC.